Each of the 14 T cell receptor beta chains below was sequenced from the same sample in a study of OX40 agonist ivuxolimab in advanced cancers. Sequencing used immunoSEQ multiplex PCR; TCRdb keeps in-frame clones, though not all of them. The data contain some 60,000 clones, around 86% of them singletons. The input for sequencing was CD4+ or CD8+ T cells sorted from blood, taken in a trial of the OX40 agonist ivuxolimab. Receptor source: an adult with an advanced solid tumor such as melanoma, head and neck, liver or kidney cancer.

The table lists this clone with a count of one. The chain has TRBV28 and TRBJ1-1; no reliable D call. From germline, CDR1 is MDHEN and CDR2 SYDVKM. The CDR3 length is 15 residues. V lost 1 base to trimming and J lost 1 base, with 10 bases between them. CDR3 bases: TGTGCCAGCAGTTTATCCAGGTTGGGGAACACTGAAGCTTTCTTT. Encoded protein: CASSLSRLGNTEAFF.

The CDR3 bases are TGCGCCAGCTCCGGATCAGGGGGCCACTACAATGAGCAGTTCTTC. Amino acid sequence: CASSGSGGHYNEQFF. The chain uses TRBV5-1 and TRBJ2-1, with TRBD1 matching over 8 bases. V shed 7 bases, J shed 3 bases, and the junction held 9 bases outside the gene matches. Germline CDR1 and CDR2: SGHRS and YFSETQ. This CDR3 region has 15 residues.

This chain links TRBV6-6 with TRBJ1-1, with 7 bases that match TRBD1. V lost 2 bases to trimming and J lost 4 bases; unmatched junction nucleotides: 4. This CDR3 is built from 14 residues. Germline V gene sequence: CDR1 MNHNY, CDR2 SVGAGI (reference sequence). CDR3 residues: CASSYEGAATEAFF. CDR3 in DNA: TGTGCCAGCAGTTACGAGGGGGCGGCCACTGAAGCTTTCTTT.

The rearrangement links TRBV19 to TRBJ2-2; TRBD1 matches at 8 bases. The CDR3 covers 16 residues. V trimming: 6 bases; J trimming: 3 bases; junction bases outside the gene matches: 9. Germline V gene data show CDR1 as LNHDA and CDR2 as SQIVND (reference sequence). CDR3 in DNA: TGTGCCAGTAGCCCCGGGACAGGAGGGTACACCGGGGAGCTGTTTTTT. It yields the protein CASSPGTGGYTGELFF.

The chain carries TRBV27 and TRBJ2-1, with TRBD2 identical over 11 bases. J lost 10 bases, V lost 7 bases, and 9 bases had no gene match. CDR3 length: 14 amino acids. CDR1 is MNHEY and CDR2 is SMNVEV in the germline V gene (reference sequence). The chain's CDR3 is CASTQTSGEGEQFF. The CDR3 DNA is TGTGCCAGCACCCAGACTAGCGGGGAGGGGGAGCAGTTCTTC.

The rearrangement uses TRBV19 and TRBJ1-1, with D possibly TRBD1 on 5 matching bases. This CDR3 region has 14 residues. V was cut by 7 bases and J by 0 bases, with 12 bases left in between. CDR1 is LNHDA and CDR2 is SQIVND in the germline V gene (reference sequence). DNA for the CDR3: TGTGCCAGTACCCGGGGACGGGTGAACACTGAAGCTTTCTTT. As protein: CASTRGRVNTEAFF.

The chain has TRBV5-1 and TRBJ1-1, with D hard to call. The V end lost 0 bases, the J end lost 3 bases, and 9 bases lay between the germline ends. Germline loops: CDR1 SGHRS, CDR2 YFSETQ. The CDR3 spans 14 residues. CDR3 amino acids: CASSLGLVHTEAFF. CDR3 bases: TGCGCCAGCAGCTTGGGGCTCGTCCACACTGAAGCTTTCTTT. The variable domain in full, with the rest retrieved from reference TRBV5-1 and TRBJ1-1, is KAGVTQTPRYLIKTRGQQVTLSCSPISGHRSVSWYQQTPGQGLQFLFEYFSETQRNKGNFPGRFSGRQFSNSRSEMNVSTLELGDSALYLCASSLGLVHTEAFFGQGTRLTVV.

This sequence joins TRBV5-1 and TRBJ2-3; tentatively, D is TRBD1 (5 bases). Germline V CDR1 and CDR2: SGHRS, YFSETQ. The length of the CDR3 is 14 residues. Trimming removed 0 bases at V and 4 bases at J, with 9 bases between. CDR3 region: CASSLGQGSDTQYF. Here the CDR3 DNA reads TGCGCCAGCAGCTTGGGGCAGGGTTCAGATACGCAGTATTTT.

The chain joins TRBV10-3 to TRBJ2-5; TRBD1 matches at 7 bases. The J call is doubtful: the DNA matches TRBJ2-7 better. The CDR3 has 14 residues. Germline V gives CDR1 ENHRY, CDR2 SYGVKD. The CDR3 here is CAIRGTDGPYEQYF. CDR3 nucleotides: TGTGCCATCAGGGGGACAGACGGGCCCTACGAGCAGTACTTC.

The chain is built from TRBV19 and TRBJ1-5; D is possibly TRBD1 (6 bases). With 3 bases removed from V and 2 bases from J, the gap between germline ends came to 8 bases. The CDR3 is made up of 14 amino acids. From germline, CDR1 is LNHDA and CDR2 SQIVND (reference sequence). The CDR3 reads CASSIAGGNQPQHF. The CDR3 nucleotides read TGTGCCAGTAGTATCGCAGGGGGCAATCAGCCCCAGCATTTT.

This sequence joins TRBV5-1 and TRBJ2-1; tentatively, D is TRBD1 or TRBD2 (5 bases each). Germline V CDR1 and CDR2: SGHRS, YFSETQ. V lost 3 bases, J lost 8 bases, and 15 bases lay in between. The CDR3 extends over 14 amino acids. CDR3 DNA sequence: TGCGCCAGCAGCTCCCCCGAGGGGACCGATGAGCAGTTCTTC. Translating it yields CASSSPEGTDEQFF.

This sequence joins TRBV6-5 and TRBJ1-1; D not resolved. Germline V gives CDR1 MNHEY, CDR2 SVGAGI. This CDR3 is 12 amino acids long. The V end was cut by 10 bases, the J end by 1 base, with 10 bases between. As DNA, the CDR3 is TGTGCCACCTTGAAGGAGAACACTGAAGCTTTCTTT. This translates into CATLKENTEAFF.

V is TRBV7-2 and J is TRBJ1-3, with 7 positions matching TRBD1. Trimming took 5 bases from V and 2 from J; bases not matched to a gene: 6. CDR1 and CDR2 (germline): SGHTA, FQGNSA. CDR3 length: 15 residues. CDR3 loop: CASSATRGPGNTIYF. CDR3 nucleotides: TGTGCCAGCAGCGCTACAAGGGGGCCTGGAAACACCATATATTTT. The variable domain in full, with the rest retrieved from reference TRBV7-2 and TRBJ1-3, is GAGVSQSPSNKVTEKGKDVELRCDPISGHTALYWYRQSLGQGLEFLIYFQGNSAPDKSGLPSDRFSAERTGGSVSTLTIQRTQQEDSAVYLCASSATRGPGNTIYFGEGSWLTVV.

CDR3 residues: CASKEGTNSYEQYF. The DNA for the CDR3 is TGTGCCAGCAAAGAGGGCACCAACTCCTACGAGCAGTACTTC. The chain has TRBV2 and TRBJ2-7; D is possibly TRBD2 (5 bases). V lost 7 bases, J lost 0 bases, and 13 bases lay in between. The germline V gene has CDR1 SNHLY and CDR2 FYNNEI. This CDR3 comprises 14 residues.